This is a list of T cell receptor beta chains from one sample in a study of blood T cell repertoires in COVID-19. TCRdb keeps only in-frame clones here, not all; method: immunoSEQ multiplex PCR. The profile shows a few hundred thousand clones, about 87% of them singletons. The sample taken for sequencing was peripheral blood. These receptors originate from a human donor in a cohort sampled during active COVID-19. Both conserved end residues are part of each CDR3. Expanded clones are given a class, and other clones once, few, many or no size at all.

TRBV7-9,few,CASSLTGEAFF
TRBV2,-,CASRRTGQETQYF
TRBV28,many,CASSFSQDSAYTF
TRBV5-1,once,CASSLDGDFNQPQHF
TRBV5-1,-,CASSPTVQGSTDTQYF
TRBV9,-,CASSVVLADTQYF
TRBV5-6,once,CASSLLTQETQYF
TRBV21-1,-,CASSSPRRSYNEQFF
TRBV6-2/TRBV6-3,-,CASSRQGVSGNTIYF
TRBV7-2,-,CASSQTGYEQYF
TRBV29-1,-,CSVGSGADTQYF
TRBV9,-,CASSRSGTSANRGENEQFF
TRBV4-1,-,CASSQGVGGPDTQYF
TRBV5-1,-,CASSLRQGNTGELFF
TRBV7-9,-,CASSLIGDEQYF
TRBV7-6,-,CASSLGQTSGYNEQFF
TRBV30,-,CAWSIERGVRDEQFF
TRBV6-1,-,CASSDQGRGPEAFF
TRBV27,few,CASRRGSSYEQYF
TRBV7-6,once,CASSLEGTDSGELFF
TRBV2,-,CASSVAGANTGELFF
TRBV7-3,-,CASSLVPVPSGGDLQYF
TRBV19,-,CASRPPGVLSDYGYTF
TRBV25-1,once,CASSAYPPDRGQGTEAFF
TRBV9,-,CASSPTTGQETQYF
TRBV5-1,few,CASSLAQTGTGELFF
TRBV7-3,-,CASSPPTSGGATDTQYF
TRBV19,-,CASSVTGSNQPQHF
TRBV29-1,-,CSVEEGGRLRVNTEAFF
TRBV9,-,CASSVALAGGPGELFF
TRBV24-1,-,CATSDPGQGELGETQYF
TRBV7-9,-,CASSPSRDRGRAEKLFF
TRBV28,-,CASSLPGFQYF
TRBV4-1,-,CASSQGLAGGYEQFF
TRBV15,-,CATSTPSARLREQYF
TRBV19,-,CASSVQGGTYEQYF
TRBV5-1,-,CASSLETGVGIFDEQFF
TRBV9,-,CASSGRQGSYGYTF
TRBV10-3,-,CAISEWTGGDEQFF
TRBV5-1,-,CASSGRGAGETQYF